These T cell receptor beta chains were read from a single sample in a study of cytomegalovirus exposure and HLA in healthy donors. Sequencing used immunoSEQ multiplex PCR; TCRdb keeps in-frame clones, though not all of them. The table has 170,000 or so clones, around 83% seen once. Sequencing was performed on PBMCs. The receptors derive from a man aged 45-60 years in good health and CMV-seronegative. CDR3s include the opening cysteine and the closing phenylalanine or tryptophan. The D gene is left open where the match is weak. Some rows have no size entry. The others give once, few or many, or a class for an expanded clone.

d_gene,len,abundance,v_gene,j_gene,CDR3nt,CDR3aa
TRBD1,15,-,TRBV10-3,TRBJ1-1,TGTGCCATCAGTGAGTCGGTCAGGGGGTACACTGAAGCTTTCTTT,CAISESVRGYTEAFF
-,14,-,TRBV11-3,TRBJ1-1,TGTGCCAGCAGCCCGACGTGGGGGCACACTGAAGCTTTCTTT,CASSPTWGHTEAFF
-,12,-,TRBV11-2,TRBJ2-1,TGTGCCAGCAGGACACACTACAATGAGCAGTTCTTC,CASRTHYNEQFF
TRBD2,14,-,TRBV9,TRBJ2-3,TGTGCCAGCAGCTCTGGACTAGCGGGGTTGACGCAGTATTTT,CASSSGLAGLTQYF
TRBD2,14,-,TRBV6-6,TRBJ2-2,TGTGCCAGCATGGCTAGCGGAAACACCGGGGAGCTGTTTTTT,CASMASGNTGELFF
-,15,-,TRBV7-6,TRBJ1-3,TGTGCCAGCAGCCCAGACAGATACTCTGGAAACACCATATATTTT,CASSPDRYSGNTIYF
TRBD2,15,-,TRBV19,TRBJ2-7,TGTGCCAGTAGTATCGCGGGAGGAGCCACCTACGAGCAGTACTTC,CASSIAGGATYEQYF
TRBD1,15,-,TRBV5-1,TRBJ2-2,TGCGCCAGCAGCTTACGGACAGGGAACACCGGGGAGCTGTTTTTT,CASSLRTGNTGELFF
TRBD1,13,once,TRBV4-2,TRBJ2-5,TGTGCCAGCAGCCTGGGACAGAAAGAGACCCAGTACTTC,CASSLGQKETQYF
TRBD1,15,-,TRBV28,TRBJ1-2,TGTGCCAGCAGTTCCGGGACAGGGTCGGGTCGTGGCTACACCTTC,CASSSGTGSGRGYTF
-,14,-,TRBV5-1,TRBJ2-5,TGCGCCAGCAGCTTGGGTGGGGAGAGGGAGACCCAGTACTTC,CASSLGGERETQYF
-,13,-,TRBV7-8,TRBJ1-2,TGTGCCAGCAGCCTCGGGATCGGCTATGGCTACACCTTC,CASSLGIGYGYTF
TRBD1,15,-,TRBV6-5,TRBJ2-2,TGTGCCAGCAGCTATATAACAGGGGGCCCCGGGGAGCTGTTTTTT,CASSYITGGPGELFF
-,14,-,TRBV5-1,TRBJ2-3,TGCGCCAGCAGCTTGGAACCGGGTTCAGATACGCAGTATTTT,CASSLEPGSDTQYF
-,15,-,TRBV18,TRBJ2-7,TGTGCCAGCTCACCACGGGCGGGCGCTTCCTACGAGCAGTACTTC,CASSPRAGASYEQYF
-,15,-,TRBV4-3,TRBJ1-2,TGCGCCAGCAGCCAAGACCCCCTCACGAGCTATGGCTACACCTTC,CASSQDPLTSYGYTF
-,13,-,TRBV6-1,TRBJ2-1,TGTGCCAGCAGGGGGGCCGTCTACAATGAGCAGTTCTTC,CASRGAVYNEQFF
-,16,once,TRBV18,TRBJ1-2,TGTGCCAGCTCACCACCGGATGTAAGGGGGATCTATGGCTACACCTTC,CASSPPDVRGIYGYTF
TRBD2,17,-,TRBV15,TRBJ2-1,TGTGCCACCAGCAGAGATCTCTATCAGCGGGGGGCCCCGGGGCAGTTCTTC,CATSRDLYQRGAPGQFF
-,16,-,TRBV2,TRBJ2-1,TGTGCCAGCAGTGAGGAGCGACTGAGCTCCTACAATGAGCAGTTCTTC,CASSEERLSSYNEQFF
-,14,-,TRBV15,TRBJ1-5,TGTGCCACCAGCTGGAGAGGAAGCGTCTCGCCCCAGCATTTT,CATSWRGSVSPQHF
-,14,-,TRBV10-2,TRBJ1-1,TGCGCCAGCAGCCTTTCAGGGTTGAACACTGAAGCTTTCTTT,CASSLSGLNTEAFF
-,13,-,TRBV30,TRBJ2-7,TGTGCCTGGAGTGTAGAGGTGGCCTACGAGCAGTACTTC,CAWSVEVAYEQYF
TRBD2,15,few,TRBV4-3,TRBJ2-7,TGCGCCAGCAGCCAAGGTCTAGCGGGGGCCTACGAGCAGTACTTC,CASSQGLAGAYEQYF